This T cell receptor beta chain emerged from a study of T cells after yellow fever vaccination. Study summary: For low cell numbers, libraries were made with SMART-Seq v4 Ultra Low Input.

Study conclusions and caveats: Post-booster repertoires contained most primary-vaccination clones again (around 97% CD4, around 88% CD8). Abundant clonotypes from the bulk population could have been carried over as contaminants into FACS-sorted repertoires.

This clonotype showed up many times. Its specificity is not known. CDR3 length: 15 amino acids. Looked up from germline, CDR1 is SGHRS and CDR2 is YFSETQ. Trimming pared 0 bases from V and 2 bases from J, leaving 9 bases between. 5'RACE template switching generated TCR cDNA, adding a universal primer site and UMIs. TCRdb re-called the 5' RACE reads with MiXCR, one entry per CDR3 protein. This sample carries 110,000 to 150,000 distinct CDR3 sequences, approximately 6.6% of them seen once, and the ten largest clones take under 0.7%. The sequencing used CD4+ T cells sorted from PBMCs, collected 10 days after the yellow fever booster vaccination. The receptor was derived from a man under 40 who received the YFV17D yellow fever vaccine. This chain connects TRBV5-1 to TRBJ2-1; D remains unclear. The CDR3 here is CASSLVERPYNEQFF. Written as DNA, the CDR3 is TGCGCCAGCAGCTTGGTCGAGCGACCCTACAATGAGCAGTTCTTC.